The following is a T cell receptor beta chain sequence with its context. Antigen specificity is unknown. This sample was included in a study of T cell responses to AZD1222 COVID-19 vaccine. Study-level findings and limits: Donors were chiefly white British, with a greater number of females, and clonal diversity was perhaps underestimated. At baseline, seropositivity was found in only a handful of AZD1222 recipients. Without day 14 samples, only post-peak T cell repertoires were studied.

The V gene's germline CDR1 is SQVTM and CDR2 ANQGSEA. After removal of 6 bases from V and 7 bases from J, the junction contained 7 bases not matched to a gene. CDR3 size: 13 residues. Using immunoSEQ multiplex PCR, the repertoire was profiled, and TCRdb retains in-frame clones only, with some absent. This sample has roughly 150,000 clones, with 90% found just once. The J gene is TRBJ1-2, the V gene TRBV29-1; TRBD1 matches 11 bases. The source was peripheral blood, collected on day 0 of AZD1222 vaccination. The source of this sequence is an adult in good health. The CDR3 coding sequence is TGCAGCGTCGAAAGGACAGGGGGCTCTGGCTACACCTTC. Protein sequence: CSVERTGGSGYTF.